One sample yielded the 6 T cell receptor beta chains listed below, sequenced in a study of T cell responses to AZD1222 COVID-19 vaccine. Sequencing used immunoSEQ multiplex PCR; TCRdb keeps in-frame clones, though not all of them. The sample records more than 75,000 clones, around 89% being singletons. The sample was peripheral blood, taken on day 0 of AZD1222 vaccination. The source of these receptors is an adult in good health.

The V and J genes are TRBV5-4 and TRBJ2-1; 10 nucleotides match TRBD2. With V trimmed by 3 bases and J by 6 bases, 6 bases remained unmatched. The CDR3 sequence is 15 residues long. Germline assignment: CDR1 SGHNT and CDR2 YYREEE (reference sequence). The CDR3, as DNA: TGTGCCAGCAGCTCCTGGACTAGCGGCCCCAATGAGCAGTTCTTC. Amino acids: CASSSWTSGPNEQFF.

This clone was found once. The genes are TRBV11-1 and TRBJ1-5; D is unresolved. The CDR3 is 14 amino acids. Trimming took 11 bases from V and 3 from J, leaving 17 bases between them. Germline values: CDR1 SGHAT, CDR2 FQDESV (reference sequence). CDR3 DNA sequence: TGTGCCGACCCAAGGTGGCAGGACAATCAGCCCCAGCATTTT. This gives the protein CADPRWQDNQPQHF.

This chain links TRBV5-1 with TRBJ1-4, with a weak D call TRBD1 (5 bases). V lost 5 bases and J lost 0, with 8 bases in between. The CDR3 has 14 residues. Germline CDR1 and CDR2: SGHRS and YFSETQ. As DNA, the CDR3 is TGCGCCAGCAGAAGGGACTCAACTAATGAAAAACTGTTTTTT. Residues: CASRRDSTNEKLFF.

The chain uses TRBV10-1 and TRBJ1-1; the D gene is possibly TRBD1 (5 bases). The germline V gene has CDR1 WNHNN and CDR2 SYGVQD (reference sequence). Trimming cost V 2 bases and J 2 bases, with 27 bases left between them. The CDR3 is 20 amino acids. The chain's CDR3 is CASSETKLNLRQKNNTEAFF. CDR3 coding DNA: TGCGCCAGCAGTGAGACAAAGTTAAATTTGAGACAGAAAAACAACACTGAAGCTTTCTTT.

This chain uses TRBV7-2 with TRBJ2-7; the D gene is possibly TRBD1 (6 bases). CDR1 is SGHTA and CDR2 is FQGNSA in the germline V gene. CDR3 length equals 16 residues. Deletions cut 5 bases from V and 5 bases from J, with 22 bases between. The CDR3 loop reads CASSTPQGYSRNEQYF. CDR3 in DNA: TGTGCCAGCAGCACTCCACAGGGATATTCTAGGAACGAGCAGTACTTC. Full variable domain (remainder filled in from reference TRBV7-2 and TRBJ2-7): GAGVSQSPSNKVTEKGKDVELRCDPISGHTALYWYRQSLGQGLEFLIYFQGNSAPDKSGLPSDRFSAERTGGSVSTLTIQRTQQEDSAVYLCASSTPQGYSRNEQYFGPGTRLTVT.

This chain uses TRBV28 with TRBJ2-3, with 8 bases aligning to TRBD1. V was pared by 1 base and J by 3 bases, with 3 bases of the junction left unmatched. The CDR3 totals 15 residues. Looked up from germline, CDR1 is MDHEN and CDR2 is SYDVKM. In DNA, the CDR3 is TGTGCCAGCAGTTTATTTACAGGGGGGACAGATACGCAGTATTTT. This codes for CASSLFTGGTDTQYF.